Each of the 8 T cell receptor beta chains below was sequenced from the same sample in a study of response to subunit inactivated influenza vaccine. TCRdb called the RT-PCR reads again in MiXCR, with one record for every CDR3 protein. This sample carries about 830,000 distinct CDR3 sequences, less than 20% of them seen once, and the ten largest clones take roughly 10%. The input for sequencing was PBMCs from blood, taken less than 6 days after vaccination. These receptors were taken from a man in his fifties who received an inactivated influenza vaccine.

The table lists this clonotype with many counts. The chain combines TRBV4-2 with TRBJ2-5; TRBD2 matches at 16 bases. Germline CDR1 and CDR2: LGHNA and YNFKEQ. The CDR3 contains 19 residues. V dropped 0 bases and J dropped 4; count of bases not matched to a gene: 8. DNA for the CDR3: TGTGCCAGCAGCCAAGAATGGCAGGGACTAGCGGGAGGGCGAGAGACCCAGTACTTC. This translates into CASSQEWQGLAGGRETQYF.

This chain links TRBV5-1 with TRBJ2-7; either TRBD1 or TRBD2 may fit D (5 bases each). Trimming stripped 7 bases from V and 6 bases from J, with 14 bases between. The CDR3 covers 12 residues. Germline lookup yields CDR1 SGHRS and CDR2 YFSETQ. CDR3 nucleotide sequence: TGCGCCAGCCGGGACCCTTCATCCGAGCAGTACTTC. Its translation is CASRDPSSEQYF.

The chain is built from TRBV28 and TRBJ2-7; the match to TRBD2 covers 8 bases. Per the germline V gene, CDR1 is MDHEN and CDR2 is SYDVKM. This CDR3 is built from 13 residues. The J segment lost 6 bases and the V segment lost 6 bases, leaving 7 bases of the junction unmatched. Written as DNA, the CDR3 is TGTGCCAGCAGGTCGCTGGCGGGGGGCGAGCAGTACTTC. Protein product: CASRSLAGGEQYF.

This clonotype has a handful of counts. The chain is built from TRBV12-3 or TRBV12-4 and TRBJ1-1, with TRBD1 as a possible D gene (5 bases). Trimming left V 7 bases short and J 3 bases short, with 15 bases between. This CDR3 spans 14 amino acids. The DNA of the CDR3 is TGTGCCAGCACCCCTACGGGGGTTTACACTGAAGCTTTCTTT. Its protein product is CASTPTGVYTEAFF.

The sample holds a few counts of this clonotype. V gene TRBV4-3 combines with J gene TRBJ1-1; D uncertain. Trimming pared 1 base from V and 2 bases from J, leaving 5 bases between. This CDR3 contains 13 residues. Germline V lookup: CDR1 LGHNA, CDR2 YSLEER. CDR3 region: CASSQGDNTEAFF. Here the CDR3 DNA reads TGCGCCAGCAGCCAAGGTGATAACACTGAAGCTTTCTTT.

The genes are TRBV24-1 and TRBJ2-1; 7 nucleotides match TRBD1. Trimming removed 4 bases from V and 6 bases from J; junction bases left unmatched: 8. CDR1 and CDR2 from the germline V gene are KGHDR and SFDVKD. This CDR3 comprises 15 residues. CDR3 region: CATSDDRVLGNEQFF. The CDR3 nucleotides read TGTGCCACCAGTGACGACAGGGTTTTGGGCAATGAGCAGTTCTTC.

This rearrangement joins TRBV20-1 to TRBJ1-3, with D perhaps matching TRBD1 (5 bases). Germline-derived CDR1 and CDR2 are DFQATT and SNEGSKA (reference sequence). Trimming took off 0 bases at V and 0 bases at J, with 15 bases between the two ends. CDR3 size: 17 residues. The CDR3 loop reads CSARDQPGRNSGNTIYF. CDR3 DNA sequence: TGCAGTGCTAGAGATCAGCCGGGACGGAACTCTGGAAACACCATATATTTT.

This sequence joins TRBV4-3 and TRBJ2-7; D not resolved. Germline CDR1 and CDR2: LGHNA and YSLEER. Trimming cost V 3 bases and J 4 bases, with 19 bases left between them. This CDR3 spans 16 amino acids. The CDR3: CASSHSPASVGYEQYF. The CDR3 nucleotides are TGCGCCAGCAGCCATTCCCCTGCCAGCGTGGGATACGAGCAGTACTTC.